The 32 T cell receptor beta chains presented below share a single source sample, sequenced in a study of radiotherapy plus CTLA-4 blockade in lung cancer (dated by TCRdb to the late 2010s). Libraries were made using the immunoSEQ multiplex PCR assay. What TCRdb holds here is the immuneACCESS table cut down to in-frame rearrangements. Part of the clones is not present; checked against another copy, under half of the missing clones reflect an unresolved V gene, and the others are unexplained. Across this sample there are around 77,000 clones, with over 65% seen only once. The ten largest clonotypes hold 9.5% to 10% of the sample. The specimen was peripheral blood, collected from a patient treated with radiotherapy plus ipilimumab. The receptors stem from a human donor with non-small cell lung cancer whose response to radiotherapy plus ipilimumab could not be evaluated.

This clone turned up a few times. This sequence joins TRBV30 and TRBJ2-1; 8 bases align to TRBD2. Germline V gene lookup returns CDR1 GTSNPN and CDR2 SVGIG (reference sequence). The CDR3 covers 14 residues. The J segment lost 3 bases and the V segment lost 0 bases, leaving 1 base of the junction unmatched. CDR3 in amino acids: CAWSVTSGYNEQFF. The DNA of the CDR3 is TGTGCCTGGAGTGTTACTAGCGGCTACAATGAGCAGTTCTTC.

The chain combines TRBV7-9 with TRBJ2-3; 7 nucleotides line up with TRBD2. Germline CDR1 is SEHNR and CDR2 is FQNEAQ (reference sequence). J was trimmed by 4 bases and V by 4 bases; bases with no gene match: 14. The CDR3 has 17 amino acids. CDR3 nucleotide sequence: TGTGCCAGCAGCTCCCCCCGACTAGCAAATGGGGCAGATACGCAGTATTTT. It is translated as CASSSPRLANGADTQYF.

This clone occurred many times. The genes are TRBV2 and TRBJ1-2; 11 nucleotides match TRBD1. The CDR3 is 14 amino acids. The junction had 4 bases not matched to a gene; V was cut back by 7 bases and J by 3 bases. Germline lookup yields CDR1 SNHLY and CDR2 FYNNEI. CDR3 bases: TGTGCCAGCATCCGGGACAGGGGGGACTATGGCTACACCTTC. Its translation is CASIRDRGDYGYTF. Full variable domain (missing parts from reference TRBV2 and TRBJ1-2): EPEVTQTPSHQVTQMGQEVILRCVPISNHLYFYWYRQILGQKVEFLVSFYNNEISEKSEIFDDQFSVERPDGSNFTLKIRSTKLEDSAMYFCASIRDRGDYGYTFGSGTRLTVV.

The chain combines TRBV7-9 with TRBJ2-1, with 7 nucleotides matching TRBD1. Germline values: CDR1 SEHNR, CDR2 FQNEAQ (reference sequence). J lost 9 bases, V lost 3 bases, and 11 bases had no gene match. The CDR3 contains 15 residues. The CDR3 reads CASSFAQGQKGEQFF. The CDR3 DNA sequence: TGTGCCAGCAGCTTTGCACAGGGGCAGAAAGGTGAGCAGTTCTTC.

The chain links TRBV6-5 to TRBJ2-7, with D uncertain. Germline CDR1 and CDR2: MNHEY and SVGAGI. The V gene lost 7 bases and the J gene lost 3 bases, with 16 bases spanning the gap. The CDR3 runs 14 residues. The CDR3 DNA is TGTGCCAGCAAAATAGTCAGAGACTTCTACGAGCAGTACTTC. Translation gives CASKIVRDFYEQYF.

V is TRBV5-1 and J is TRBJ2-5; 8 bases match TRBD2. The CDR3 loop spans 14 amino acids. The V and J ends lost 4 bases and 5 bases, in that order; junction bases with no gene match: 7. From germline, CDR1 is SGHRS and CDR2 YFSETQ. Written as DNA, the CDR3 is TGCGCCAGCAGCGCCGGACTAGCTGGGGAGACCCAGTACTTC. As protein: CASSAGLAGETQYF. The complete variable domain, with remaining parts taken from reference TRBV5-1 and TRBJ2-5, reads KAGVTQTPRYLIKTRGQQVTLSCSPISGHRSVSWYQQTPGQGLQFLFEYFSETQRNKGNFPGRFSGRQFSNSRSEMNVSTLELGDSALYLCASSAGLAGETQYFGPGTRLLVL.

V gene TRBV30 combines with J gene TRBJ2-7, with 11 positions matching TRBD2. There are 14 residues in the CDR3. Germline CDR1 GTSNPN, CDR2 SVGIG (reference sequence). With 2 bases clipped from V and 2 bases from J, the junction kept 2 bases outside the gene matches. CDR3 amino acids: CAWSQLAGAYEQYF. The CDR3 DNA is TGTGCCTGGAGTCAACTAGCGGGGGCCTACGAGCAGTACTTC.

The CDR3 loop reads CASSFPENYNEQFF. The CDR3 bases are TGTGCCAGCAGTTTCCCCGAGAACTACAATGAGCAGTTCTTC. The chain employs TRBV28 and TRBJ2-1; D ambiguous. Germline CDR1 is MDHEN and CDR2 is SYDVKM. Trimming cost V 3 bases and J 3 bases, with 9 bases left between them. This CDR3 is 14 amino acids long.

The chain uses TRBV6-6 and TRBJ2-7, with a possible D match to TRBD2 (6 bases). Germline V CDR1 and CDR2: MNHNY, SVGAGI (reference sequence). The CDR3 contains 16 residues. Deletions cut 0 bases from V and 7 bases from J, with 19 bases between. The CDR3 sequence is CASSYSVAGRLVEQYF. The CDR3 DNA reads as TGTGCCAGCAGTTACTCTGTTGCGGGACGACTTGTGGAGCAGTACTTC.

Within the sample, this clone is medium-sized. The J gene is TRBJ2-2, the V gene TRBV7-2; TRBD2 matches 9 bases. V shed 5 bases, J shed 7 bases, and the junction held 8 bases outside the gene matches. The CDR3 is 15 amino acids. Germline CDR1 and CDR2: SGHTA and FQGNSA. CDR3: CASSPAGGRIGELFF. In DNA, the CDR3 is TGTGCCAGCAGCCCCGCGGGGGGGCGAATCGGGGAGCTGTTTTTT. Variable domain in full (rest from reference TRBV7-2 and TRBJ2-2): GAGVSQSPSNKVTEKGKDVELRCDPISGHTALYWYRQSLGQGLEFLIYFQGNSAPDKSGLPSDRFSAERTGGSVSTLTIQRTQQEDSAVYLCASSPAGGRIGELFFGEGSRLTVL.

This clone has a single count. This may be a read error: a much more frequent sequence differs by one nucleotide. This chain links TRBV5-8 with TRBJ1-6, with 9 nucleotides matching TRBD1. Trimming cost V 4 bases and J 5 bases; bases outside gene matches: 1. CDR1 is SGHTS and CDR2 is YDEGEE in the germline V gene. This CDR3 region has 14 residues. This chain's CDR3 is CASSRDRDNSPLHF. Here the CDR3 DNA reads TGTGCCAGCAGCCGGGACAGGGATAATTCACCCCTCCACTTT.

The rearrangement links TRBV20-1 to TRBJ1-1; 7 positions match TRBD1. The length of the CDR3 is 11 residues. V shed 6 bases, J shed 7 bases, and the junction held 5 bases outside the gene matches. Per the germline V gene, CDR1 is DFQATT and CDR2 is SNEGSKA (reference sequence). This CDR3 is CSASTGSEAFF. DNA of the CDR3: TGCAGTGCCTCGACAGGGAGTGAAGCTTTCTTT.

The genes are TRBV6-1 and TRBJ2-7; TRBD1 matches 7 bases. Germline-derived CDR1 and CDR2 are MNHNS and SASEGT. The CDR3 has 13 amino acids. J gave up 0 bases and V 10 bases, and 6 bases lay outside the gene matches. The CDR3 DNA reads TGTGCCACTCGGTGGACAGGCTCCTACGAGCAGTACTTC. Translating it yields CATRWTGSYEQYF.

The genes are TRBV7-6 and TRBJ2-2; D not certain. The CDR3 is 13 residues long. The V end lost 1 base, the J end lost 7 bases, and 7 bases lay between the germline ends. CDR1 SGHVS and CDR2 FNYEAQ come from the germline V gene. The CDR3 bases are TGTGCCAGCAGCTTAGTCGAGTTCGGGGAGCTGTTTTTT. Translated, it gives CASSLVEFGELFF.

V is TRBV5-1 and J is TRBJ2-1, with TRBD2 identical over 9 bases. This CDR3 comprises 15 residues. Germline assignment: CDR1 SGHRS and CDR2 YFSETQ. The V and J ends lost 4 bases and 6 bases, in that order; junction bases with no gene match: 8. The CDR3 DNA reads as TGCGCCAGCAGCCCGACTACTAGCGGGCCCAATGAGCAGTTCTTC. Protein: CASSPTTSGPNEQFF.

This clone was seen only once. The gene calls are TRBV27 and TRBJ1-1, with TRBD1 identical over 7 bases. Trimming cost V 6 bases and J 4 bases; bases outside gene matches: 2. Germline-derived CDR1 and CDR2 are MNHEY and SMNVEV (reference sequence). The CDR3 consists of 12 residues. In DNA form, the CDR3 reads TGTGCCAGCAGCCCAGGGGGCACTGAAGCTTTCTTT. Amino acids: CASSPGGTEAFF.

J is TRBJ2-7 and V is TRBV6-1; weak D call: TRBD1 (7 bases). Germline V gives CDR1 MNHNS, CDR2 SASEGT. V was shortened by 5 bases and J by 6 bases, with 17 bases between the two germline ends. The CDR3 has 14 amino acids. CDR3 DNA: TGTGCCAGCAGTCGGACAGGCGTGGGGGGCGAGCAGTACTTC. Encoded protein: CASSRTGVGGEQYF.

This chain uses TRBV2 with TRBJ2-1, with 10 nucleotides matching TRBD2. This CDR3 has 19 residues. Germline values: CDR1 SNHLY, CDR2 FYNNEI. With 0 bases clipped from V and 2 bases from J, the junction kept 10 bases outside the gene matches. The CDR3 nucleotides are TGTGCCAGCAGTGAAGCGGTGGGACTAGCGAATCAGCCCTACAATGAGCAGTTCTTC. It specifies CASSEAVGLANQPYNEQFF.

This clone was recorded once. In nucleotides, the CDR3 is TGCGCCAGCCCCGCGACAGTAAAAAGCTCCTACAATGAGCAGTTCTTC. Protein: CASPATVKSSYNEQFF. J is TRBJ2-1 and V is TRBV23-1; perhaps TRBD1 as D (5 bases). TRBV23-1 qualifies as an ORF whose function is uncertain. Trimming removed 8 bases at V and 0 bases at J, with 17 bases between. CDR3 length equals 16 residues.

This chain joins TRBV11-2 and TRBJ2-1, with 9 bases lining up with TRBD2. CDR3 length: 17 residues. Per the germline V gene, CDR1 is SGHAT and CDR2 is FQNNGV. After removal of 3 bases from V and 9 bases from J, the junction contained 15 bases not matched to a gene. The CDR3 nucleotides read TGTGCCAGCAGCTTGGGCCACGGCGCGGGGGGGAATAGTGAGCAGTTCTTC. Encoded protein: CASSLGHGAGGNSEQFF.

This chain's CDR3 is CASSQEVRDHYNEQFF. Here the CDR3 DNA reads TGCGCCAGCAGCCAGGAGGTGAGGGATCATTACAATGAGCAGTTCTTC. This chain connects TRBV4-3 to TRBJ2-1; a possible D gene is TRBD2 (5 bases). CDR3 size: 16 residues. Trimming stripped 3 bases from V and 4 bases from J, with 16 bases between. Germline values: CDR1 LGHNA, CDR2 YSLEER.

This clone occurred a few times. The CDR3 reads CASRNGGGNNYGYTF. The CDR3, as DNA: TGCGCCAGCCGGAACGGGGGGGGGAACAACTATGGCTACACCTTC. This rearrangement joins TRBV5-1 to TRBJ1-2; D possibly corresponds to TRBD1 (5 bases). Trimming cost V 7 bases and J 2 bases, with 18 bases left between them. In germline, CDR1 is SGHRS, CDR2 YFSETQ. The CDR3 length is 15 residues. The full variable domain, completed using reference TRBV5-1 and TRBJ1-2, is KAGVTQTPRYLIKTRGQQVTLSCSPISGHRSVSWYQQTPGQGLQFLFEYFSETQRNKGNFPGRFSGRQFSNSRSEMNVSTLELGDSALYLCASRNGGGNNYGYTFGSGTRLTVV.

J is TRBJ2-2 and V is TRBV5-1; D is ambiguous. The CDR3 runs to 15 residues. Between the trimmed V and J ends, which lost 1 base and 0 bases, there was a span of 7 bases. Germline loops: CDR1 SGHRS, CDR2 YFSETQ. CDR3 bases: TGCGCCAGCAGCTTGACGGTTCCGAACACCGGGGAGCTGTTTTTT. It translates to CASSLTVPNTGELFF.

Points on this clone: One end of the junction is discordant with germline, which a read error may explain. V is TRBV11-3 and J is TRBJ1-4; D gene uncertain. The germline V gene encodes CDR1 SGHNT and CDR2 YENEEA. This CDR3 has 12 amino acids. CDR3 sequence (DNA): TGTGCCAGCAGCTTAGAGAACGGGGAAACTGTTTTT. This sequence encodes CASSLENGETVF. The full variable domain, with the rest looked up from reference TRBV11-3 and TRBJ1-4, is EAGVVQSPRYKIIEKKQPVAFWCNPISGHNTLYWYLQNLGQGPELLIRYENEEAVDDSQLPKDRFSAERLKGVDSTLKIQPAELGDSAVYLCASSLENGETVFGSGTQLSVL.

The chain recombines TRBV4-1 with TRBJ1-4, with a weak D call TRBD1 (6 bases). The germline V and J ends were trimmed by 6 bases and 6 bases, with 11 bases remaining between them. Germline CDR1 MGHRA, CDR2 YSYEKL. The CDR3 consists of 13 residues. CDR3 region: CASRWQGHEKLFF. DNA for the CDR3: TGCGCCAGCAGATGGCAGGGGCATGAAAAACTGTTTTTT.

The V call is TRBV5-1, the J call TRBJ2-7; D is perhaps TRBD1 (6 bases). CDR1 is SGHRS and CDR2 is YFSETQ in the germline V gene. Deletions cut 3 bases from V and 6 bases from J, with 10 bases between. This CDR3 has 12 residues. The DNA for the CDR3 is TGCGCCAGCAGCTCAGGGGTTGGCGAGCAGTACTTC. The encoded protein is CASSSGVGEQYF.

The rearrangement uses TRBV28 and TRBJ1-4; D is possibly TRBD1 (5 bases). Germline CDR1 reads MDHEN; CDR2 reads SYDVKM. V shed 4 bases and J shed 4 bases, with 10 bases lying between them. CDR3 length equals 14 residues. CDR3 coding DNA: TGTGCCAGCAGTTATCAGGGTCTTAATGAAAAACTGTTTTTT. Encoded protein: CASSYQGLNEKLFF.

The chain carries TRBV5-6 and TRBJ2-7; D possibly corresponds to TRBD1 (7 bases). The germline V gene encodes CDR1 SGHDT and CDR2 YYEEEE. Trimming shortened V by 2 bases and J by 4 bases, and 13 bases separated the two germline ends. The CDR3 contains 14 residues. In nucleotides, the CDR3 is TGTGCCAGCAGCTTCAAGACAGGGAGGTACGAGCAGTACTTC. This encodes CASSFKTGRYEQYF.

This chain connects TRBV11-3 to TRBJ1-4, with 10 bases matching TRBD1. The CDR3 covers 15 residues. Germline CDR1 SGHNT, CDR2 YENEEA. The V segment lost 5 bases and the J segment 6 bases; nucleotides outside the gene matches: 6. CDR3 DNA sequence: TGTGCCAGCAGCGCCCGGACAGGGGGTGATGAAAAACTGTTTTTT. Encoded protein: CASSARTGGDEKLFF.

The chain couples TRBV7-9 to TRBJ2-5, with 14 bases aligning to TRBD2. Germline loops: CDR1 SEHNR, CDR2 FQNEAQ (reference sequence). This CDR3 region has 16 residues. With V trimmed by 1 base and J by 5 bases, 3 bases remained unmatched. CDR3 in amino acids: CASSLGGLAGAETQYF. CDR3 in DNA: TGTGCCAGCAGCTTAGGGGGACTAGCGGGAGCTGAGACCCAGTACTTC. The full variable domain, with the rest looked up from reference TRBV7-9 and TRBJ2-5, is DTGVSQNPRHKITKRGQNVTFRCDPISEHNRLYWYRQTLGQGPEFLTYFQNEAQLEKSRLLSDRFSAERPKGSFSTLEIQRTEQGDSAMYLCASSLGGLAGAETQYFGPGTRLLVL.

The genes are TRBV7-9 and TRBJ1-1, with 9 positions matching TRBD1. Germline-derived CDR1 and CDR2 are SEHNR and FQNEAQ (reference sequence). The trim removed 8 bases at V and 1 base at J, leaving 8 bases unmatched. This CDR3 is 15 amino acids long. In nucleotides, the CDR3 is TGTGCCAGCGGGGGGACAGGGAGGGCGAACACTGAAGCTTTCTTT. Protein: CASGGTGRANTEAFF.

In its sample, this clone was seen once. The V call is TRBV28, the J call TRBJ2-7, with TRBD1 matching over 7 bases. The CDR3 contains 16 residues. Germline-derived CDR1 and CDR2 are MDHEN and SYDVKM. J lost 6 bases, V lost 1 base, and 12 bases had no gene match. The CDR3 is CASSLYWDSGYREQYF. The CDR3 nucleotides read TGTGCCAGCAGTTTATACTGGGACAGTGGTTACCGCGAGCAGTACTTC. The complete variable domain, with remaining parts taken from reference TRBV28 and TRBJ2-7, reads DVKVTQSSRYLVKRTGEKVFLECVQDMDHENMFWYRQDPGLGLRLIYFSYDVKMKEKGDIPEGYSVSREKKERFSLILESASTNQTSMYLCASSLYWDSGYREQYFGPGTRLTVT.